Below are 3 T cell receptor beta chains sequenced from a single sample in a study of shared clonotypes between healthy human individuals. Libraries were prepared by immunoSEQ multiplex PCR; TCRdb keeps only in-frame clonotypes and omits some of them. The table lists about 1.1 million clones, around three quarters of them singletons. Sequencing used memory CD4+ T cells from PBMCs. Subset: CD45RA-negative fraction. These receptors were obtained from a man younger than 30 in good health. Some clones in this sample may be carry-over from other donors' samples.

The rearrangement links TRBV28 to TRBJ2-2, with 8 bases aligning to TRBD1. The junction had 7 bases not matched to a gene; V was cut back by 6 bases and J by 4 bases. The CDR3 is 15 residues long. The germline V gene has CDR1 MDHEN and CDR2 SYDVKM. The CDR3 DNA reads TGTGCCAGCAGAGAGGGGGGACAGGTCACCGGGGAGCTGTTTTTT. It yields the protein CASREGGQVTGELFF. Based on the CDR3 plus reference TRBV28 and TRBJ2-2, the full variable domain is DVKVTQSSRYLVKRTGEKVFLECVQDMDHENMFWYRQDPGLGLRLIYFSYDVKMKEKGDIPEGYSVSREKKERFSLILESASTNQTSMYLCASREGGQVTGELFFGEGSRLTVL.

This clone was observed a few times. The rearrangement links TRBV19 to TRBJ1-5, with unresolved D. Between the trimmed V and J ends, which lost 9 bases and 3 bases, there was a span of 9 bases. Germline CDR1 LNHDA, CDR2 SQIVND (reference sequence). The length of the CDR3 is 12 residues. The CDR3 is CASGLFNQPQHF. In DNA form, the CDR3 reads TGTGCCAGCGGACTTTTCAATCAGCCCCAGCATTTT. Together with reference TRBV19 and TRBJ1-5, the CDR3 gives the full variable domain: DGGITQSPKYLFRKEGQNVTLSCEQNLNHDAMYWYRQDPGQGLRLIYYSQIVNDFQKGDIAEGYSVSREKKESFPLTVTSAQKNPTAFYLCASGLFNQPQHFGDGTRLSIL.

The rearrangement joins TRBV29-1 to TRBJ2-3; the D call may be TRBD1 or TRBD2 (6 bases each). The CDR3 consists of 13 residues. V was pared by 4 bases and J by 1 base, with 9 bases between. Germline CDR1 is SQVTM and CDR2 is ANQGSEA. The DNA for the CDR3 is TGCAGCGTTGTCGGGGGCGGCACAGATACGCAGTATTTT. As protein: CSVVGGGTDTQYF.